Shown below are 25 T cell receptor beta chains from a single sample sequenced in a study of shared clonotypes between healthy human individuals. Libraries were prepared by immunoSEQ multiplex PCR; TCRdb keeps only in-frame clonotypes and omits some of them. The table records 1,500,000 or so clones, approximately 98.5% of them present only once. The sequencing sample was made of naive CD4+ T cells sorted from blood. Stated subset: CD45RA+ positively selected. The receptors derive from a man aged 30 to 45 in good health.

Here the CDR3 DNA reads TGTGCCAGCAGTTTGAGAGGACAAGAGAGCAATCAGCCCCAGCATTTT. As protein: CASSLRGQESNQPQHF. The rearrangement joins TRBV27 to TRBJ1-5; D perhaps matches TRBD1 (5 bases). CDR1 is MNHEY and CDR2 is SMNVEV in the germline V gene (reference sequence). This CDR3 comprises 16 residues. Trimming removed 3 bases from V and 1 base from J, with 13 bases in between.

This clone was recorded once. The CDR3 spells CAISETVSYGYTF. CDR3 nucleotides: TGTGCCATCAGCGAAACAGTTTCCTATGGCTACACCTTC. V gene TRBV10-3 combines with J gene TRBJ1-2; D is undetermined. Trimming left V 6 bases short and J 4 bases short, with 12 bases between. This CDR3 region has 13 residues. The germline gives CDR1 ENHRY, CDR2 SYGVKD.

The rearrangement joins TRBV7-2 to TRBJ2-2; 10 bases align to TRBD1. CDR3 size: 17 residues. Germline CDR1 reads SGHTA; CDR2 reads FQGNSA. Unmatched junction bases numbered 10, after V lost 8 bases and J lost 1 base. CDR3 in amino acids: CASHGVTGGRNTGELFF. CDR3 bases: TGTGCCAGCCACGGTGTGACAGGGGGCCGGAACACCGGGGAGCTGTTTTTT. Looking up the rest from reference TRBV7-2 and TRBJ2-2 gives the full variable domain: GAGVSQSPSNKVTEKGKDVELRCDPISGHTALYWYRQSLGQGLEFLIYFQGNSAPDKSGLPSDRFSAERTGGSVSTLTIQRTQQEDSAVYLCASHGVTGGRNTGELFFGEGSRLTVL.

The chain employs TRBV6-1 and TRBJ2-3, with D uncertain. The CDR3 has 14 residues. Germline V gene data show CDR1 as MNHNS and CDR2 as SASEGT. V was clipped by 6 bases and J by 2 bases, with 12 bases between them. The CDR3 is CASSYRADTDTQYF. Written as DNA, the CDR3 is TGTGCCAGCAGCTACCGGGCAGACACAGATACGCAGTATTTT.

CDR3 in DNA: TGTGCCAGCAGCTTAGACGGTTCGTCAGATACGCAGTATTTT. It codes for CASSLDGSSDTQYF. The J gene is TRBJ2-3, the V gene TRBV7-2; D gene uncertain. V dropped 1 base and J dropped 4 bases, with 9 bases sitting between them. Germline V gene sequence: CDR1 SGHTA, CDR2 FQGNSA. The CDR3 is 14 amino acids.

The chain is built from TRBV30 and TRBJ2-4, with D hard to call. V was trimmed by 5 bases and J by 2 bases, leaving 4 bases between them. The germline V gene encodes CDR1 GTSNPN and CDR2 SVGIG (reference sequence). This CDR3 comprises 11 residues. For the CDR3, the DNA is TGTGCCTGGGAGTCCAAAAACATTCAGTACTTC. Encoded protein: CAWESKNIQYF.

The chain uses TRBV6-1 and TRBJ2-2, with 7 bases matching TRBD1. V was clipped by 6 bases and J by 5 bases; unmatched bases: 9. The CDR3 totals 15 residues. The germline V gene has CDR1 MNHNS and CDR2 SASEGT. The CDR3 spells CASSQGTANTGELFF. The DNA for the CDR3 is TGTGCCAGCAGCCAAGGGACAGCCAATACCGGGGAGCTGTTTTTT.

The chain carries TRBV19 and TRBJ2-5, with D uncertain. Germline CDR1 reads LNHDA; CDR2 reads SQIVND (reference sequence). The CDR3 length is 13 residues. The V gene lost 5 bases and the J gene lost 3 bases, with 10 bases spanning the gap. The CDR3 DNA sequence: TGTGCCAGTAGTCAGGCCAAGGAAGAGACCCAGTACTTC. This translates into CASSQAKEETQYF.

The CDR3 region has the DNA TGTGCCAGCGGATACAGGGGTGAGCAGTACTTC. This gives the protein CASGYRGEQYF. The chain carries TRBV27 and TRBJ2-7, with 7 bases aligning to TRBD1. The trim removed 8 bases at V and 7 bases at J, leaving 5 bases unmatched. The CDR3 has 11 amino acids. The germline V gene encodes CDR1 MNHEY and CDR2 SMNVEV (reference sequence).

The chain joins TRBV5-1 to TRBJ1-2; D is perhaps TRBD1 (6 bases). This CDR3 region has 13 residues. Germline V CDR1 and CDR2: SGHRS, YFSETQ. The ends were cut back, 2 bases at V and 6 bases at J, with 11 bases in the middle. CDR3 region: CASSFGRGDGYTF. Written as DNA, the CDR3 is TGCGCCAGCAGCTTCGGAAGGGGGGATGGCTACACCTTC.

V is TRBV6-5 and J is TRBJ2-7; D call uncertain. Germline CDR1 MNHEY, CDR2 SVGAGI. V shed 0 bases and J shed 3 bases, with 15 bases lying between them. This CDR3 contains 16 residues. The CDR3 spells CASSYSNAGFYYEQYF. The CDR3 nucleotides read TGTGCCAGCAGTTACTCAAATGCTGGCTTCTACTACGAGCAGTACTTC.

The gene calls are TRBV19 and TRBJ2-4, with D maybe TRBD1 (6 bases). The CDR3 extends over 16 amino acids. In germline, CDR1 is LNHDA, CDR2 SQIVND (reference sequence). V gave up 3 bases and J gave up 3 bases, with 15 bases separating them. CDR3 loop: CASSIRLRDNKNIQYF. The CDR3 DNA sequence: TGTGCCAGTAGTATTCGCCTAAGGGACAACAAAAACATTCAGTACTTC.

With respect to this clone: The same CDR3 also results from other DNA sequences found in this sample. V gene TRBV28 combines with J gene TRBJ2-7; 11 positions agree with TRBD1. The CDR3 has 15 amino acids. The J segment lost 2 bases and the V segment lost 5 bases, leaving 5 bases of the junction unmatched. Per the germline V gene, CDR1 is MDHEN and CDR2 is SYDVKM. In nucleotides, the CDR3 is TGTGCCAGCAGTACGCCGGGACAGGGGGCCTACGAGCAGTACTTC. This translates into CASSTPGQGAYEQYF.

The rearrangement uses TRBV10-2 and TRBJ1-1; D is perhaps TRBD1 (5 bases). This CDR3 has 13 residues. The germline V gene encodes CDR1 WSHSY and CDR2 SAAADI. V was trimmed by 4 bases and J by 7 bases, leaving 13 bases between them. The CDR3 here is CASSAGNGGEAFF. In DNA form, the CDR3 reads TGCGCCAGCAGTGCCGGGAATGGGGGTGAAGCTTTCTTT.

The chain has TRBV7-8 and TRBJ1-5; a weak D match, TRBD1 (5 bases). The CDR3 totals 16 residues. Looked up from germline, CDR1 is SGHVS and CDR2 is FQNEAQ. Trimming stripped 0 bases from V and 8 bases from J, with 17 bases between. As DNA, the CDR3 is TGTGCCAGCAGCTTAGCGCGTCCGGGGACGTTTAAGCCCCAGCATTTT. Encoded protein: CASSLARPGTFKPQHF.

The chain recombines TRBV27 with TRBJ2-7; D unclear. The CDR3 contains 15 residues. CDR1 is MNHEY and CDR2 is SMNVEV in the germline V gene (reference sequence). Trimming took 7 bases from V and 5 from J, leaving 21 bases between them. The CDR3 DNA follows: TGTGCCAGCACCATGTCTTGGCTACCAATCCACGAGCAGTACTTC. It specifies CASTMSWLPIHEQYF.

The chain uses TRBV18 and TRBJ1-3, with D unresolved. V lost 4 bases and J 4 bases, leaving 5 bases between the germline ends. CDR3 size: 12 residues. The germline gives CDR1 KGHSH, CDR2 LQKENI. Here the CDR3 DNA reads TGTGCCAGCTCACTGCGGGGAAACACCATATATTTT. It encodes CASSLRGNTIYF. Full variable domain (remainder filled in from reference TRBV18 and TRBJ1-3): NAGVMQNPRHLVRRRGQEARLRCSPMKGHSHVYWYRQLPEEGLKFMVYLQKENIIDESGMPKERFSAEFPKEGPSILRIQQVVRGDSAAYFCASSLRGNTIYFGEGSWLTVV.

J is TRBJ2-7 and V is TRBV6-5; 12 nucleotides line up with TRBD2. Germline loops: CDR1 MNHEY, CDR2 SVGAGI. Losses at the gene ends were 2 bases for V and 7 bases for J; bases not matched to a gene: 6. CDR3 length: 15 amino acids. The CDR3 loop is CASSYEGLAGGEQYF. CDR3 DNA: TGTGCCAGCAGTTACGAGGGACTAGCGGGCGGGGAGCAGTACTTC.

The genes are TRBV28 and TRBJ2-1; 10 bases match TRBD2. The trim removed 10 bases at V and 15 bases at J, leaving 21 bases unmatched. The germline V gene encodes CDR1 MDHEN and CDR2 SYDVKM. There are 15 residues in the CDR3. CDR3 sequence reads: CATMERTSGLWVRFF. The DNA for the CDR3 is TGTGCCACCATGGAGCGGACTAGCGGCCTCTGGGTACGGTTCTTC.

Only one count was recorded for this clone. The chain recombines TRBV11-2 with TRBJ1-2, with D unclear. The CDR3 has 17 residues. The germline CDR1 and CDR2 sequences are SGHAT and FQNNGV. Between the trimmed V and J ends, which lost 5 bases and 1 base, there was a span of 20 bases. The CDR3 here is CASSPPGRFRDNYGYTF. CDR3 nucleotides: TGTGCCAGCAGCCCCCCCGGAAGATTTCGGGATAACTATGGCTACACCTTC.

The V gene is TRBV10-3, the J gene TRBJ2-1, with no clear D. The germline V gene encodes CDR1 ENHRY and CDR2 SYGVKD. This CDR3 comprises 13 residues. The V gene lost 0 bases and the J gene lost 3 bases, with 3 bases spanning the gap. This CDR3 reads CAISESHYNEQFF. The CDR3 region has the DNA TGTGCCATCAGTGAGTCGCACTACAATGAGCAGTTCTTC.

The gene calls are TRBV12-5 and TRBJ2-2; a weak D match, TRBD2 (5 bases). The germline V and J ends were trimmed by 0 bases and 1 base, with 24 bases remaining between them. Germline CDR1 reads LGHNT; CDR2 reads FRNRAP. This CDR3 is built from 21 residues. The CDR3 DNA sequence: TGTGCTAGTGGTTTGGTACTCCGGGGAACCCTCTCGGCGTTGAACACCGGGGAGCTGTTTTTT. Translating gives CASGLVLRGTLSALNTGELFF.

The V gene is TRBV5-8, the J gene TRBJ1-4; maybe TRBD1 (6 bases). Germline values: CDR1 SGHTS, CDR2 YDEGEE. The CDR3 has 14 amino acids. V dropped 5 bases and J dropped 8 bases, with 16 bases sitting between them. CDR3 bases: TGTGCCAGCAGGCAGAAACAGGGAGGGGAAAAACTGTTTTTT. This encodes CASRQKQGGEKLFF.

The chain employs TRBV19 and TRBJ2-1; D unresolved. Trimming left V 0 bases short and J 6 bases short, with 6 bases between. The CDR3 totals 13 residues. CDR1 is LNHDA, CDR2 SQIVND, per germline (reference sequence). The CDR3 region is CASSIDESNEQFF. The CDR3 bases are TGTGCCAGTAGTATAGACGAAAGCAATGAGCAGTTCTTC.

V is TRBV6-1 and J is TRBJ1-1; D perhaps matches TRBD1 (5 bases). The V gene lost 8 bases and the J gene lost 11 bases, with 27 bases spanning the gap. This CDR3 has 15 amino acids. Germline lookup yields CDR1 MNHNS and CDR2 SASEGT. The CDR3 region has the DNA TGTGCCAGCGGAGGATGGGGGACTGAACTAATGGGTGCTTTCTTT. This encodes CASGGWGTELMGAFF.